What follows are 9 T cell receptor beta chains derived from one specimen sequenced in a study of T-cell memory formation after mild COVID-19. MiXCR, applied by TCRdb to the 5' RACE reads, yields one record per CDR3 protein. The sample consists of fewer than 250,000 distinct CDR3 sequences, around 17% of them appearing once. Sequences were obtained from PBMCs or a T cell subset sorted from them (not recorded which). The source is an adult woman who had mild COVID-19 (a few samples of this study predate the infection). Cell type and time point are not known.

V gene TRBV11-2 combines with J gene TRBJ2-3; D is ambiguous. Germline V lookup: CDR1 SGHAT, CDR2 FQNNGV. The V end was cut by 8 bases, the J end by 1 base, with 10 bases between. The CDR3 contains 13 residues. CDR3 sequence: CASVVSGTDTQYF. CDR3 nucleotide sequence: TGTGCCAGCGTCGTTTCGGGCACAGATACGCAGTATTTT. Together with reference TRBV11-2 and TRBJ2-3, the CDR3 gives the full variable domain: EAGVAQSPRYKIIEKRQSVAFWCNPISGHATLYWYQQILGQGPKLLIQFQNNGVVDDSQLPKDRFSAERLKGVDSTLKIQPAKLEDSAVYLCASVVSGTDTQYFGPGTRLTVL.

This clonotype was seen many times. Compared with germline, one end of the junction differs, possibly owing to a read error. The CDR3 spells CASSFGTGELFF. The CDR3, as DNA: TGCGCCAGCAGCTTTGGCACCGGGGAGCTGTTTTTT. This chain connects TRBV7-9 to TRBJ2-2, with D hard to call. This CDR3 contains 12 residues. Per germline, CDR1 SEHNR and CDR2 FQNEAQ (reference sequence).

The J gene is TRBJ2-5, the V gene TRBV12-3 or TRBV12-4; D call uncertain. The CDR3 is 13 amino acids. With 4 bases removed from V and 5 bases from J, the gap between germline ends came to 11 bases. DNA of the CDR3: TGTGCCAGCAGTTCCGGGCCTGCGGAGACCCAGTACTTC. Protein: CASSSGPAETQYF.

This clonotype has a handful of counts. The genes are TRBV20-1 and TRBJ1-3; D may be TRBD1 (5 bases). V dropped 6 bases and J dropped 4 bases, with 13 bases sitting between them. Germline values: CDR1 DFQATT, CDR2 SNEGSKA (reference sequence). The CDR3 is made up of 13 amino acids. The CDR3 sequence: CSAGTSLGNTIYF. The CDR3 DNA reads TGCAGTGCCGGGACCTCTCTAGGAAACACCATATATTTT.

This clonotype was seen only a few times. The chain employs TRBV10-3 and TRBJ2-1, with 10 bases that match TRBD1. J lost 9 bases, V lost 6 bases, and 17 bases had no gene match. This CDR3 has 17 residues. Germline V gene lookup returns CDR1 ENHRY and CDR2 SYGVKD. This chain's CDR3 is CAIRSQEGQGRPGEQFF. CDR3 sequence (DNA): TGTGCCATCAGGTCCCAAGAGGGACAGGGGAGGCCGGGTGAGCAGTTCTTC.

This clonotype has more than one count but fewer than ten. The V gene is TRBV12-3 or TRBV12-4, the J gene TRBJ2-1; 13 positions agree with TRBD2. J was trimmed by 4 bases and V by 6 bases; bases with no gene match: 18. This CDR3 contains 20 residues. Here the CDR3 DNA reads TGTGCCAGCAGACCACCAGACGGACTAGCGGGAGTCCCACCTTACAATGAGCAGTTCTTC. Its protein product is CASRPPDGLAGVPPYNEQFF.

This clonotype was picked up a small number of times. V gene TRBV5-6 combines with J gene TRBJ1-2, with TRBD1 identical over 9 bases. CDR1 is SGHDT and CDR2 is YYEEEE in the germline V gene. The CDR3 sequence is 15 residues long. With V trimmed by 1 base and J by 4 bases, 5 bases remained unmatched. The CDR3 loop is CASSLTGGHFYGYTF. CDR3 DNA: TGTGCCAGCAGCTTGACAGGGGGCCATTTCTATGGCTACACCTTC.

This clonotype was counted between two and nine times. The V gene is TRBV9, the J gene TRBJ2-4; tentatively, D is TRBD1 (5 bases). V lost 0 bases to trimming and J lost 8 bases, with 12 bases between them. CDR1 SGDLS and CDR2 YYNGEE come from the germline V gene. The CDR3 runs to 14 residues. CDR3: CASSVDQGGDIQYF. CDR3 DNA: TGTGCCAGCAGCGTAGATCAGGGTGGGGACATTCAGTACTTC.

V gene TRBV7-7 combines with J gene TRBJ2-1, with D possibly TRBD1 on 6 matching bases. This CDR3 has 13 residues. Trimming cost V 3 bases and J 8 bases, with 11 bases left between them. Germline CDR1 SSHAT, CDR2 FNYEAQ (reference sequence). In DNA form, the CDR3 reads TGTGCCAGCAGCTTTGACAGGAACCATGAGCAGTTCTTC. It encodes CASSFDRNHEQFF. Variable domain in full (rest from reference TRBV7-7 and TRBJ2-1): GAGVSQSPRYKVTKRGQDVTLRCDPISSHATLYWYQQALGQGPEFLTYFNYEAQPDKSGLPSDRFSAERPEGSISTLTIQRTEQRDSAMYRCASSFDRNHEQFFGPGTRLTVL.